Below, one T cell receptor beta chain is given with its context. Its matching antigen is unknown. Per germline, CDR1 SGDLS and CDR2 YYNGEE. Deletions cut 2 bases from V and 2 bases from J, with 10 bases between. The CDR3 is 14 amino acids. This specimen belongs to a study of T cells in localized non-small cell lung cancer. TCRdb's table, derived via immunoSEQ multiplex PCR, lists solely in-frame clones and lacks some. The sample consists of roughly 35,000 clones, 85% to 95% of them appearing once. General study results and limits: Adjacent lung was found to contain a median about 50 of the top 100 tumor clones. The highest T cell clonality was in uninvolved adjacent lung, above tumor. Owing to sequencing of a solitary tumor region, heterogeneity cannot be discounted.

The sequenced sample was peripheral blood, obtained before any cancer treatment. V is TRBV9 and J is TRBJ1-2; no clear D gene. The clonotype originates from a female donor older than 55 with stage I lung adenocarcinoma. The CDR3 region has the DNA TGTGCCAGCAGCGTGAGAGAGCCGAACTATGGCTACACCTTC. Encoded protein: CASSVREPNYGYTF. Together with reference TRBV9 and TRBJ1-2, the CDR3 gives the full variable domain: DSGVTQTPKHLITATGQRVTLRCSPRSGDLSVYWYQQSLDQGLQFLIQYYNGEERAKGNILERFSAQQFPDLHSELNLSSLELGDSALYFCASSVREPNYGYTFGSGTRLTVV.